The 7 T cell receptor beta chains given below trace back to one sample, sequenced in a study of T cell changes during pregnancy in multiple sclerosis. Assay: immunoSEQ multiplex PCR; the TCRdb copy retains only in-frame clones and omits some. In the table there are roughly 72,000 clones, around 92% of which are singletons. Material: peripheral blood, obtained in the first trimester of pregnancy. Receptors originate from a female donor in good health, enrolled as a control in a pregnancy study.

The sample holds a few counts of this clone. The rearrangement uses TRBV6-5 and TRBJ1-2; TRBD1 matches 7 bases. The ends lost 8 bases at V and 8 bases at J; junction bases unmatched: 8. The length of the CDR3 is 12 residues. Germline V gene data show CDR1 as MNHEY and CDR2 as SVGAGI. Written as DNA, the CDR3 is TGTGCCAGCGCAACAGGGGATTGGGGCTACACCTTC. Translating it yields CASATGDWGYTF.

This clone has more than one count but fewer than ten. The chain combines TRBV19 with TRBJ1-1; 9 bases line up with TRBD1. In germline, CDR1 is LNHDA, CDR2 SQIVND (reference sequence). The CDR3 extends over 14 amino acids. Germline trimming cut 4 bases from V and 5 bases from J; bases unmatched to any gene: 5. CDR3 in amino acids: CASSTGTGRTEAFF. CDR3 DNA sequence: TGTGCCAGTAGTACCGGGACAGGGAGAACTGAAGCTTTCTTT.

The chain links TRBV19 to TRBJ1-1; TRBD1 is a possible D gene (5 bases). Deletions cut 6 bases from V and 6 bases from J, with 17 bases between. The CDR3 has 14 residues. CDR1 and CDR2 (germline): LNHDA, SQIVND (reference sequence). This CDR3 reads CASRRMEGTPEAFF. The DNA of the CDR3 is TGTGCCAGTAGAAGGATGGAGGGGACTCCTGAAGCTTTCTTT.

The DNA of the CDR3 is TGTGCCAGCAGCAAACGGCCAGTGAGGAGGTGGGAGAAGGGTGAAGCTTTCTTT. This translates into CASSKRPVRRWEKGEAFF. The J gene is TRBJ1-1, the V gene TRBV21-1. TRBV21-1 constitutes a pseudogene. This CDR3 region has 18 residues.

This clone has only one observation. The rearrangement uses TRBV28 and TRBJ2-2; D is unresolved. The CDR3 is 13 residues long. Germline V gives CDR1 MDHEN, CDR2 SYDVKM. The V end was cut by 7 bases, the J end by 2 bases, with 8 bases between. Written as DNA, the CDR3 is TGTGCCAGCAAAGACACCAACACCGGGGAGCTGTTTTTT. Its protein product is CASKDTNTGELFF.

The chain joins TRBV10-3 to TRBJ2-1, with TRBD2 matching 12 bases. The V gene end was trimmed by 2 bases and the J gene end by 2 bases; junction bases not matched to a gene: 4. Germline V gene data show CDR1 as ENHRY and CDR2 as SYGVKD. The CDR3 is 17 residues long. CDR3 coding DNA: TGTGCCATCAGTGAGCCGCGACTAGCGGGGGCCTACAATGAGCAGTTCTTC. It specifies CAISEPRLAGAYNEQFF.

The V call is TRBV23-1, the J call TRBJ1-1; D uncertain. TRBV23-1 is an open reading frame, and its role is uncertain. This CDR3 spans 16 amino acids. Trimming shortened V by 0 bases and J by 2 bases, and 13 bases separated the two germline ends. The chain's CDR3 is CASSQSTRALNTEAFF. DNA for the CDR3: TGCGCCAGCAGTCAATCTACGCGGGCGTTAAACACTGAAGCTTTCTTT.